The TCR beta chain under discussion was sequenced for a study of shared clonotypes between healthy human individuals. The overall study: CD4 naive cells filled three plates per donor, CD4 memory three, CD8 naive two and CD8 memory one.

This clone has a handful of counts. Profiled with immunoSEQ multiplex PCR; TCRdb holds only in-frame clones, not every one. Here the sample spans about 980,000 clones, 70% to 85% being singletons. This TCR was sampled from a man aged 18 to 30 in good health. Sequenced sample: memory CD4+ T cells sorted from blood. Documented subset: CD45RA-negative fraction.

The CDR3, as DNA: TGTGCTAGTGGTTTGGAGGACGGGAACACTGAAGCTTTCTTT. Its translation is CASGLEDGNTEAFF. The chain uses TRBV12-5 and TRBJ1-1, with D unclear. The germline gives CDR1 LGHNT, CDR2 FRNRAP. This CDR3 has 14 amino acids. The germline V and J ends were trimmed by 1 base and 1 base, with 7 bases remaining between them.